This T cell receptor (beta chain) was retrieved from a study of OX40 agonist ivuxolimab in advanced cancers. Samples were taken at baseline and on day 1 of cycles 4 and 7. The CDR3 covers 14 residues. Trimming shortened V by 1 base and J by 0 bases, and 6 bases separated the two germline ends. CDR1 KGHSH and CDR2 LQKENI come from the germline V gene. Here immunoSEQ multiplex PCR was the method, and the copy in TCRdb shows in-frame clones only, minus some. The sample has 60,000 to 65,000 clones, about 92% seen once. The sample was CD4+ or CD8+ T cells sorted from blood, taken in a trial of the OX40 agonist ivuxolimab. The receptor's source is an adult with an advanced solid tumor such as melanoma, head and neck, liver or kidney cancer. The V gene is TRBV18, the J gene TRBJ1-1; D is ambiguous. The CDR3 nucleotides read TGTGCCAGCTCACCACAATTTTTGAACACTGAAGCTTTCTTT. Protein sequence: CASSPQFLNTEAFF.